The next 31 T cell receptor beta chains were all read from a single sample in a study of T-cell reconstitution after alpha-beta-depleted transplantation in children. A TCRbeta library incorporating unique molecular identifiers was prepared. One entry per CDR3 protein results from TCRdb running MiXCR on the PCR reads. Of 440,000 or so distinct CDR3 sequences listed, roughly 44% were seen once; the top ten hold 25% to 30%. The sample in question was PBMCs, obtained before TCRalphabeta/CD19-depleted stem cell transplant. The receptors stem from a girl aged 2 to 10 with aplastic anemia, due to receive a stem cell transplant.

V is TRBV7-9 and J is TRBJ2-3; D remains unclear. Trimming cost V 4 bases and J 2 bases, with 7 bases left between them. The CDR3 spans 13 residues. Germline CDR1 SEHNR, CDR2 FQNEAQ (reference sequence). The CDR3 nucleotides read TGTGCCAGCAGCTCCTATAACACAGATACGCAGTATTTT. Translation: CASSSYNTDTQYF.

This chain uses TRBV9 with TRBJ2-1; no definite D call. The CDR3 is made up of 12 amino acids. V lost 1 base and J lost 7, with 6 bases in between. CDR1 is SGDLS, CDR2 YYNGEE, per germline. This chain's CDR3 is CASSVTGNEQFF. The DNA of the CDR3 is TGTGCCAGCAGCGTAACTGGAAATGAGCAGTTCTTC. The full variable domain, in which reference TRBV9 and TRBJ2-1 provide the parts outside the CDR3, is DSGVTQTPKHLITATGQRVTLRCSPRSGDLSVYWYQQSLDQGLQFLIQYYNGEERAKGNILERFSAQQFPDLHSELNLSSLELGDSALYFCASSVTGNEQFFGPGTRLTVL.

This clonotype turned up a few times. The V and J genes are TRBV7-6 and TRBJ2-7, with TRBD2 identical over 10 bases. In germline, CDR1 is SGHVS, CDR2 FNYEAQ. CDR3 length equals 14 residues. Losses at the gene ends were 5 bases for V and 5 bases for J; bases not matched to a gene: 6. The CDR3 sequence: CASSRSGRGDEQYF. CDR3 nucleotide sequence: TGTGCCAGCAGCCGAAGCGGGAGGGGTGACGAGCAGTACTTC.

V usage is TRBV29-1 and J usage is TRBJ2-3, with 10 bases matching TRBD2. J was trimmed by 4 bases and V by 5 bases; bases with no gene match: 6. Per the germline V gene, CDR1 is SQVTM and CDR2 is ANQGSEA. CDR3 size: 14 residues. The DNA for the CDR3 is TGCAGCGTTCCTGGGAGCGGGGGGGCAGATACGCAGTATTTT. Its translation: CSVPGSGGADTQYF.

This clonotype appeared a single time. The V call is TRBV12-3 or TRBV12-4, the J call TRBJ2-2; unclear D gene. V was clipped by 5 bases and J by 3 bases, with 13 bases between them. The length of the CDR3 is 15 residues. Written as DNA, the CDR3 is TGTGCCAGCAGTCCTAGGGCCCAGGACACCGGGGAGCTGTTTTTT. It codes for CASSPRAQDTGELFF.

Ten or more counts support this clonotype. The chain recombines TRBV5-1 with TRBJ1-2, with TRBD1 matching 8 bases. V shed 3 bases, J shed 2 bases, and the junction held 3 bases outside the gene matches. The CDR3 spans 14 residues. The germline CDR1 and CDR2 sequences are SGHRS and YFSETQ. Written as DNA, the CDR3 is TGCGCCAGCAGCTCGGACAGGGACAACTATGGCTACACCTTC. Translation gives CASSSDRDNYGYTF.

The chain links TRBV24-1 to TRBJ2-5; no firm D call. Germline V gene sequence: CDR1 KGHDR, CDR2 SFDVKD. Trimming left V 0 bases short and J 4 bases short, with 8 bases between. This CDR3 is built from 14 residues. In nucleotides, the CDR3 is TGTGCCACCAGTGATTTGACGACGCCAGAGACCCAGTACTTC. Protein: CATSDLTTPETQYF.

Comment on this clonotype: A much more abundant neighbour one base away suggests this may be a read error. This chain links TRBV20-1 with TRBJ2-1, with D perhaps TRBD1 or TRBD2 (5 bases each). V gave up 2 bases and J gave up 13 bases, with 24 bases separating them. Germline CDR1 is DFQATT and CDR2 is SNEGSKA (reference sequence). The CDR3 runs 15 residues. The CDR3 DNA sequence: TGCAGTGCTAGAAGAGTTCTCGGCCTTGGGGGTGACCAGTTCTTC. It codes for CSARRVLGLGGDQFF.

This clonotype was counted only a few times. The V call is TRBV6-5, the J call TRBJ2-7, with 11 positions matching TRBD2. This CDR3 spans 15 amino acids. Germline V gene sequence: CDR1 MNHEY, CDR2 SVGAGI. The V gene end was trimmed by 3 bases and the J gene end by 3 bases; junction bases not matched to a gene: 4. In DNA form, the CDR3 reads TGTGCCAGCAGTTATATTAGCGGGGGGGGCTACGAGCAGTACTTC. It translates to CASSYISGGGYEQYF.

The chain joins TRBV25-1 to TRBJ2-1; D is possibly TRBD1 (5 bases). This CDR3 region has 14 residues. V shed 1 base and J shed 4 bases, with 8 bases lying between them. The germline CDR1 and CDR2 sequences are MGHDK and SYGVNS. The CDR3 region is CASSELSGYNEQFF. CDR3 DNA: TGTGCCAGCAGTGAATTATCAGGGTACAATGAGCAGTTCTTC.

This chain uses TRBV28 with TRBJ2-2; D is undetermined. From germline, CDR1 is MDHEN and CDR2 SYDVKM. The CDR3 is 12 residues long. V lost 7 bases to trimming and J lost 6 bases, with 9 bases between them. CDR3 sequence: CASTQVAGELFF. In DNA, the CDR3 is TGTGCCAGCACACAAGTCGCCGGGGAGCTGTTTTTT.

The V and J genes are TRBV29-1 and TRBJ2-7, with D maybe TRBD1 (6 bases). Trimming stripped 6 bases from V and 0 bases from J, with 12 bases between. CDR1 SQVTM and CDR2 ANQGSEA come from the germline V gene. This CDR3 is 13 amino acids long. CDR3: CSVGAVSSYEQYF. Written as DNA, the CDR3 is TGCAGCGTGGGGGCAGTTAGCTCCTACGAGCAGTACTTC.

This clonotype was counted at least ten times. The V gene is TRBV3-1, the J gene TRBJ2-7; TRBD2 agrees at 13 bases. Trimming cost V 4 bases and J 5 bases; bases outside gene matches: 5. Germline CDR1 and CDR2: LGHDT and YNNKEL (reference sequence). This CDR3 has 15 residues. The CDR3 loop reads CASSRGLAGVDEQYF. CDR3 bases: TGTGCCAGCAGCCGAGGACTAGCGGGAGTAGACGAGCAGTACTTC.

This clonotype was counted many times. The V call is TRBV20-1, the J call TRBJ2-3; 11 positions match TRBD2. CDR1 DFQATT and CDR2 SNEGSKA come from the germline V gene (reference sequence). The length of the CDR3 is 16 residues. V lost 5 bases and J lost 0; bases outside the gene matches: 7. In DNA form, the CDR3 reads TGCAGTGCTCTTCATCGGACTAGCGGGAGCACAGATACGCAGTATTTT. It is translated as CSALHRTSGSTDTQYF.

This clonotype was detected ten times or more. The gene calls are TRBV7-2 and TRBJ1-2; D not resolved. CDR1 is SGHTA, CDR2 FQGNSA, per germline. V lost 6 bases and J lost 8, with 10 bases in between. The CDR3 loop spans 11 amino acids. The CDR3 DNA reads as TGTGCCAGCAGTCCACCGGACGGCTACACCTTC. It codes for CASSPPDGYTF. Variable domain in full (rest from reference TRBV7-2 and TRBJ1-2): GAGVSQSPSNKVTEKGKDVELRCDPISGHTALYWYRQSLGQGLEFLIYFQGNSAPDKSGLPSDRFSAERTGGSVSTLTIQRTQQEDSAVYLCASSPPDGYTFGSGTRLTVV.

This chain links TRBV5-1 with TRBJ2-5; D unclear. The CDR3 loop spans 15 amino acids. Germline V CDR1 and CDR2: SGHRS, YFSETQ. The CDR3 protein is CATTPGQTAQETQYF. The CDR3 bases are TGCGCGACCACCCCCGGCCAGACGGCCCAAGAGACCCAGTACTTC.

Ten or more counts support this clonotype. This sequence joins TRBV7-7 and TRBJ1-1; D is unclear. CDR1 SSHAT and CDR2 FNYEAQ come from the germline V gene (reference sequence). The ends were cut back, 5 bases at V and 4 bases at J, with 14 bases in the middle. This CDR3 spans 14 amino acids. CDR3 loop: CASSPAIFTTEAFF. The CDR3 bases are TGTGCCAGCAGCCCCGCGATCTTTACCACTGAAGCTTTCTTT. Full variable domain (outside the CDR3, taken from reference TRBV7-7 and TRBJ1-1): GAGVSQSPRYKVTKRGQDVTLRCDPISSHATLYWYQQALGQGPEFLTYFNYEAQPDKSGLPSDRFSAERPEGSISTLTIQRTEQRDSAMYRCASSPAIFTTEAFFGQGTRLTVV.

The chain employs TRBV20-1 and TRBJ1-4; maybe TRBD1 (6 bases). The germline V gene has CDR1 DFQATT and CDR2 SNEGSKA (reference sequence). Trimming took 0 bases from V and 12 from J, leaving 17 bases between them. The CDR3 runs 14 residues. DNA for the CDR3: TGCAGTGCTAGAGATAAAGAAGTCGGGGGGCAACTGTTTTTT. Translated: CSARDKEVGGQLFF.

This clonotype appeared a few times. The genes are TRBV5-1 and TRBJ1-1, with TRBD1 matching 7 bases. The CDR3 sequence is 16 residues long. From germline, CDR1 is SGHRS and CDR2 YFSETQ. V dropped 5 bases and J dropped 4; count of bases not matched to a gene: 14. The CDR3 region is CASSILSGGRGTEAFF. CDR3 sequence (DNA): TGCGCCAGCAGTATACTGTCAGGGGGGCGAGGCACTGAAGCTTTCTTT.

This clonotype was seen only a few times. The CDR3 reads CALRGAGYEQYF. The DNA of the CDR3 is TGTGCCCTGCGGGGCGCGGGCTACGAGCAGTACTTC. The chain recombines TRBV12-3 or TRBV12-4 with TRBJ2-7, with D perhaps matching TRBD2 (6 bases). There are 12 residues in the CDR3. The V gene lost 11 bases and the J gene lost 3 bases, with 14 bases spanning the gap.

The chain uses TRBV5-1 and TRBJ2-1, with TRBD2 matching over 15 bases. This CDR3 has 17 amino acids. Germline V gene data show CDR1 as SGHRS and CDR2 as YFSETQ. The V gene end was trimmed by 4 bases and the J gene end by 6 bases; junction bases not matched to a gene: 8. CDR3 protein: CASSPGLAGGPSNEQFF. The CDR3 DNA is TGCGCCAGCAGCCCTGGACTAGCGGGGGGGCCTTCCAATGAGCAGTTCTTC.

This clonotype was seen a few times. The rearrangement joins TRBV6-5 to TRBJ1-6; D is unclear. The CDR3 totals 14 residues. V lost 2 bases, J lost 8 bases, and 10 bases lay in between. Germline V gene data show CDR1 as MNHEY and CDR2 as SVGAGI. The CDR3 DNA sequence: TGTGCCAGCAGTTACAGGGAGGATTATTCACCCCTCCACTTT. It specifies CASSYREDYSPLHF.

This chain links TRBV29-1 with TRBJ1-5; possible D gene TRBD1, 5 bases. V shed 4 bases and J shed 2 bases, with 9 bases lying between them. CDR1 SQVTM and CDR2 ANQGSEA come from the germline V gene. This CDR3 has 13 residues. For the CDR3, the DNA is TGCAGCGTTGCGGGAGGGGGCAATCAGCCCCAGCATTTT. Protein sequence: CSVAGGGNQPQHF.

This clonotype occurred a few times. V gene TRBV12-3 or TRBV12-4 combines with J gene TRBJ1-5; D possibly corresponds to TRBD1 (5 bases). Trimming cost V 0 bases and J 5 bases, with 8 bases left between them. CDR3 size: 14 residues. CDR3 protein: CASSLAGLHQPQHF. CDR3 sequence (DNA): TGTGCCAGCAGTTTAGCGGGACTTCATCAGCCCCAGCATTTT.

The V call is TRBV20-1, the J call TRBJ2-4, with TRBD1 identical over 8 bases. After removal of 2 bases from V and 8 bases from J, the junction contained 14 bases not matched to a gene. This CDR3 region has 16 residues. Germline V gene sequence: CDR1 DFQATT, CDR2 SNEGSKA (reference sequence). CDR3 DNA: TGCAGTGCTAGATACGGACAGGGCCGGATATGGGACATTCAGTACTTC. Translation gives CSARYGQGRIWDIQYF.

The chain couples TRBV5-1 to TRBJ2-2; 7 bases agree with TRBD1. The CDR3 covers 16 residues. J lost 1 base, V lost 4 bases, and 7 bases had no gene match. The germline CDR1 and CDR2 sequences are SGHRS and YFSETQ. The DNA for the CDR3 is TGCGCCAGCAGCGTCGCCGACAGGGTGAACACCGGGGAGCTGTTTTTT. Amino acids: CASSVADRVNTGELFF.

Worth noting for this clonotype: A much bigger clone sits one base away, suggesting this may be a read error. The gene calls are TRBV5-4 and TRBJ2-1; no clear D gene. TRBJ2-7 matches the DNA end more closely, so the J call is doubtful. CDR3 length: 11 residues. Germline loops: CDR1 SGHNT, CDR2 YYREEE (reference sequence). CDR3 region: CAVSSYNEQYF. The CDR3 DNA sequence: TGTGCCGTAAGCTCCTACAATGAGCAGTACTTC.

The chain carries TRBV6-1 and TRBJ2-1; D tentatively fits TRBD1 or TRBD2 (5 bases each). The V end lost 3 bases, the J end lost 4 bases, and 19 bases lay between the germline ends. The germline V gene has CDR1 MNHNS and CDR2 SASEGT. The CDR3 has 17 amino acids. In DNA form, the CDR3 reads TGTGCCAGCAGTGACCCAAGGGGCGGGCCTGGTTACAATGAGCAGTTCTTC. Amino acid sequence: CASSDPRGGPGYNEQFF.

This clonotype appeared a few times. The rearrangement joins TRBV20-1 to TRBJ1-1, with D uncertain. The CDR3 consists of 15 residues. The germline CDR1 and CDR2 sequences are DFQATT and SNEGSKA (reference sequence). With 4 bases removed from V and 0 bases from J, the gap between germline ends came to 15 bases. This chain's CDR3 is CSATGRRLMNTEAFF. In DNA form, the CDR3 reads TGCAGTGCTACCGGACGCCGACTCATGAACACTGAAGCTTTCTTT.

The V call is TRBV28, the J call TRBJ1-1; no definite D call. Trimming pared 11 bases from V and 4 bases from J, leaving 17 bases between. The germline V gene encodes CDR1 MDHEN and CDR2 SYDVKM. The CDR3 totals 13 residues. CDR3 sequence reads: CAGAKGGSTEAFF. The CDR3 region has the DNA TGTGCCGGCGCCAAGGGCGGAAGCACTGAAGCTTTCTTT.

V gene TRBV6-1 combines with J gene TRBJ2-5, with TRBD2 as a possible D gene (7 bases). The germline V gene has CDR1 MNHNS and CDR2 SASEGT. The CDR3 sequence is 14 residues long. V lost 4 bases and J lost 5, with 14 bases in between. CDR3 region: CASSGGGGPETQYF. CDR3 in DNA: TGTGCCAGCAGTGGAGGGGGGGGCCCCGAGACCCAGTACTTC.